Shown below are 29 T cell receptor beta chains from a single sample sequenced in a study of cytomegalovirus exposure and HLA in healthy donors. Amplification used 60 Vbeta primers and 13 Jbeta primers. Generated by immunoSEQ multiplex PCR, the TCRdb table keeps only in-frame clones and is missing some. The table shows some 150,000 clones, with about two thirds occurring only once. Sample: PBMCs. The receptors were gathered from a woman younger than 45 in good health and CMV-seronegative.

The chain links TRBV7-9 to TRBJ1-5; D ambiguous. The germline V gene has CDR1 SEHNR and CDR2 FQNEAQ (reference sequence). V lost 4 bases and J lost 2, with 12 bases in between. CDR3 length equals 15 residues. This chain's CDR3 is CASSSSRLGNQPQHF. CDR3 sequence (DNA): TGTGCCAGCAGCTCCAGCAGGCTGGGCAATCAGCCCCAGCATTTT.

V gene TRBV4-2 combines with J gene TRBJ2-3; D is perhaps TRBD1 (6 bases). Germline V CDR1 and CDR2: LGHNA, YNFKEQ. V was trimmed by 4 bases and J by 2 bases, leaving 16 bases between them. CDR3 length: 16 residues. The DNA for the CDR3 is TGTGCCAGCAGCCTAGGACAGTCTATCTTCACAGATACGCAGTATTTT. This translates into CASSLGQSIFTDTQYF.

This clone appeared once. The V and J genes are TRBV7-9 and TRBJ2-2, with no clear D. V was cut by 4 bases and J by 3 bases, with 3 bases left in between. The CDR3 runs 12 residues. Germline loops: CDR1 SEHNR, CDR2 FQNEAQ (reference sequence). The CDR3 region is CASSSDTGELFF. The CDR3 nucleotides are TGTGCCAGCAGCTCTGACACCGGGGAGCTGTTTTTT. Together with reference TRBV7-9 and TRBJ2-2, the CDR3 gives the full variable domain: DTGVSQNPRHKITKRGQNVTFRCDPISEHNRLYWYRQTLGQGPEFLTYFQNEAQLEKSRLLSDRFSAERPKGSFSTLEIQRTEQGDSAMYLCASSSDTGELFFGEGSRLTVL.

This chain joins TRBV6-1 and TRBJ2-2; 9 nucleotides agree with TRBD2. V was clipped by 0 bases and J by 6 bases; unmatched bases: 2. The CDR3 is 15 amino acids. Germline V lookup: CDR1 MNHNS, CDR2 SASEGT. CDR3 sequence (DNA): TGTGCCAGCAGTGAAGCGCGGACTAGCGCCGGGGAGCTGTTTTTT. As protein: CASSEARTSAGELFF.

V is TRBV4-1 and J is TRBJ1-5; unclear D gene. Germline assignment: CDR1 MGHRA and CDR2 YSYEKL. The ends were cut back, 1 base at V and 4 bases at J, with 8 bases in the middle. The CDR3 spans 14 residues. The DNA for the CDR3 is TGCGCCAGCAGCCAAGTATTCGGGAATCAGCCCCAGCATTTT. This gives the protein CASSQVFGNQPQHF.

The chain joins TRBV28 to TRBJ2-7; TRBD2 matches at 11 bases. Germline values: CDR1 MDHEN, CDR2 SYDVKM. This CDR3 spans 17 amino acids. J gave up 0 bases and V 6 bases, and 10 bases lay outside the gene matches. CDR3 residues: CASSPGLAALSSYEQYF. Written as DNA, the CDR3 is TGTGCCAGCAGCCCGGGACTAGCGGCCCTGAGCTCCTACGAGCAGTACTTC.

The chain has TRBV30 and TRBJ2-5, with TRBD1 matching 8 bases. The CDR3 length is 13 residues. Germline V gives CDR1 GTSNPN, CDR2 SVGIG (reference sequence). J was trimmed by 5 bases and V by 4 bases; bases with no gene match: 6. The CDR3 spells CAWTRTGSETQYF. As DNA, the CDR3 is TGTGCCTGGACACGGACAGGGTCGGAGACCCAGTACTTC. Using reference TRBV30 and TRBJ2-5 for the parts outside the CDR3, the full variable domain is SQTIHQWPATLVQPVGSPLSLECTVEGTSNPNLYWYRQAAGRGLQLLFYSVGIGQISSEVPQNLSASRPQDRQFILSSKKLLLSDSGFYLCAWTRTGSETQYFGPGTRLLVL.

This chain links TRBV7-9 with TRBJ1-1; D not certain. With 1 base removed from V and 4 bases from J, the gap between germline ends came to 22 bases. This CDR3 has 18 residues. CDR1 SEHNR and CDR2 FQNEAQ come from the germline V gene (reference sequence). CDR3 DNA: TGTGCCAGCAGCTTAGTATATCGGTTAGGGTCGGGAGGCACTGAAGCTTTCTTT. Amino acid sequence: CASSLVYRLGSGGTEAFF.

This clone was observed a few times. The chain recombines TRBV18 with TRBJ2-1; the D gene is possibly TRBD2 (5 bases). The CDR3 extends over 15 amino acids. Deletions cut 1 base from V and 4 bases from J, with 11 bases between. Germline values: CDR1 KGHSH, CDR2 LQKENI. The CDR3 is CASSPLPSNYNEQFF. CDR3 DNA sequence: TGTGCCAGCTCACCACTGCCTAGCAATTACAATGAGCAGTTCTTC.

The chain links TRBV11-2 to TRBJ2-1; D unresolved. CDR3 length: 12 residues. V gave up 3 bases and J gave up 9 bases, with 9 bases separating them. From germline, CDR1 is SGHAT and CDR2 FQNNGV. The DNA of the CDR3 is TGTGCCAGCAGCTTGATTGGCCTTGAGCAGTTCTTC. It specifies CASSLIGLEQFF.

The rearrangement uses TRBV7-6 and TRBJ2-1; 8 bases match TRBD2. This CDR3 is 20 amino acids long. V lost 5 bases, J lost 3 bases, and 21 bases stayed unmatched. The germline gives CDR1 SGHVS, CDR2 FNYEAQ. The CDR3 is CASSLSERESGGGVYNEQFF. As DNA, the CDR3 is TGTGCCAGCAGCCTGAGCGAGCGGGAGAGTGGGGGCGGGGTCTACAATGAGCAGTTCTTC. Full variable domain (remainder filled in from reference TRBV7-6 and TRBJ2-1): GAGVSQSPRYKVTKRGQDVALRCDPISGHVSLYWYRQALGQGPEFLTYFNYEAQQDKSGLPNDRFSAERPEGSISTLTIQRTEQRDSAMYRCASSLSERESGGGVYNEQFFGPGTRLTVL.

This clone was counted a single time. This sequence joins TRBV11-2 and TRBJ1-1, with 10 bases aligning to TRBD1. The length of the CDR3 is 16 residues. V was pared by 5 bases and J by 5 bases, with 11 bases of the junction left unmatched. Per the germline V gene, CDR1 is SGHAT and CDR2 is FQNNGV. In DNA, the CDR3 is TGTGCCAGCAGCGCCCGGGACAGGGGATGGGGGACTGAAGCTTTCTTT. Translating gives CASSARDRGWGTEAFF.

This chain joins TRBV7-2 and TRBJ2-1; 8 bases are shared with TRBD1. Germline V CDR1 and CDR2: SGHTA, FQGNSA. This CDR3 is built from 15 residues. J gave up 5 bases and V 5 bases, and 8 bases lay outside the gene matches. The CDR3 nucleotides read TGTGCCAGCAGCATAGACAGGGGTAGACACAATGAGCAGTTCTTC. It translates to CASSIDRGRHNEQFF.

To note about this clone: At one of its ends the junction is not consistent with the germline gene, which may arise from a read error. The V call is TRBV7-9, the J call TRBJ1-2; 7 bases fit TRBD1. CDR1 and CDR2 (germline): SEHNR, FQNEAQ (reference sequence). This CDR3 is 14 amino acids long. The CDR3 coding sequence is TGTTCCAGCAGCTTCGGGCAGGGGGTGTATGGCTACACCTTC. Translation: CSSSFGQGVYGYTF.

The CDR3 nucleotides are TGTGCCAGCAGATCGGACAGGGCAGGAGATACGCAGTATTTT. This encodes CASRSDRAGDTQYF. The chain employs TRBV5-8 and TRBJ2-3; 8 bases agree with TRBD1. CDR1 SGHTS and CDR2 YDEGEE come from the germline V gene. J was trimmed by 5 bases and V by 5 bases; bases with no gene match: 7. The CDR3 length is 14 residues.

In regard to this clone: Other DNA sequences in the same sample also yield this CDR3. The genes are TRBV7-2 and TRBJ2-2; a possible D gene is TRBD1 (5 bases). Trimming shortened V by 6 bases and J by 0 bases, and 11 bases separated the two germline ends. CDR1 is SGHTA and CDR2 is FQGNSA in the germline V gene. The CDR3 is 15 amino acids. The CDR3 DNA reads TGTGCCAGCAGTCGTGACAGAACGAACACCGGGGAGCTGTTTTTT. Translation: CASSRDRTNTGELFF.

This clone has just one count. This chain links TRBV7-6 with TRBJ1-1, with TRBD1 as a possible D gene (5 bases). V lost 5 bases and J 4 bases, leaving 11 bases between the germline ends. This CDR3 contains 13 residues. CDR1 and CDR2 (germline): SGHVS, FNYEAQ. CDR3 sequence: CASSIQGGTEAFF. For the CDR3, the DNA is TGTGCCAGCAGCATTCAGGGAGGCACTGAAGCTTTCTTT.

V is TRBV5-6 and J is TRBJ2-1, with a weak D call TRBD1 (5 bases). This CDR3 spans 13 amino acids. The germline V gene has CDR1 SGHDT and CDR2 YYEEEE. V lost 0 bases to trimming and J lost 7 bases, with 8 bases between them. CDR3 coding DNA: TGTGCCAGCAGCTTGGACCAGGGAAATGAGCAGTTCTTC. This encodes CASSLDQGNEQFF.

The chain links TRBV9 to TRBJ1-3; D perhaps matches TRBD1 (5 bases). The CDR3 has 16 residues. Germline V lookup: CDR1 SGDLS, CDR2 YYNGEE. The V gene lost 3 bases and the J gene lost 0 bases, with 13 bases spanning the gap. The CDR3 DNA follows: TGTGCCAGCAGCGGTGGGGCTTACGACTCTGGAAACACCATATATTTT. Protein product: CASSGGAYDSGNTIYF. Full variable domain (rest looked up from reference TRBV9 and TRBJ1-3): DSGVTQTPKHLITATGQRVTLRCSPRSGDLSVYWYQQSLDQGLQFLIQYYNGEERAKGNILERFSAQQFPDLHSELNLSSLELGDSALYFCASSGGAYDSGNTIYFGEGSWLTVV.

The sample holds a few counts of this clone. J is TRBJ2-1 and V is TRBV5-6; 8 bases align to TRBD1. The CDR3 extends over 16 amino acids. V lost 4 bases to trimming and J lost 4 bases; unmatched junction nucleotides: 10. The germline gives CDR1 SGHDT, CDR2 YYEEEE. CDR3 protein: CASSLHGQGYYNEQFF. Here the CDR3 DNA reads TGTGCCAGCAGCCTACACGGACAGGGATATTACAATGAGCAGTTCTTC.

This clone came up once. The chain is built from TRBV28 and TRBJ1-4; 7 nucleotides match TRBD1. The V and J ends lost 6 bases and 7 bases, in that order; junction bases with no gene match: 2. Looked up from germline, CDR1 is MDHEN and CDR2 is SYDVKM. The CDR3 totals 12 residues. CDR3 in amino acids: CASRDRVEKLFF. The CDR3 DNA follows: TGTGCCAGCAGAGACAGGGTTGAAAAACTGTTTTTT.

The V call is TRBV7-9, the J call TRBJ2-1; no definite D call. The CDR3 runs 14 residues. The V gene's germline CDR1 is SEHNR and CDR2 FQNEAQ (reference sequence). Trimming stripped 5 bases from V and 0 bases from J, with 8 bases between. In DNA, the CDR3 is TGTGCCAGCAGCGTTGGCACCTCCTACAATGAGCAGTTCTTC. Translating it yields CASSVGTSYNEQFF.

The chain carries TRBV9 and TRBJ1-2; 10 bases are shared with TRBD1. The CDR3 has 15 amino acids. V dropped 4 bases and J dropped 8; count of bases not matched to a gene: 11. Germline CDR1 SGDLS, CDR2 YYNGEE. In DNA form, the CDR3 reads TGTGCCAGCAGCCCCGGGACAGGGGCCTTCCTAGGCTACACCTTC. This translates into CASSPGTGAFLGYTF.

CDR3 sequence (DNA): TGTGCCAGCAGCAAAAAACGGGTTGGTGAAGCTTTCTTT. Translating it yields CASSKKRVGEAFF. The chain joins TRBV7-9 to TRBJ1-1; D is unclear. The CDR3 has 13 amino acids. Germline V CDR1 and CDR2: SEHNR, FQNEAQ (reference sequence). With 5 bases removed from V and 7 bases from J, the gap between germline ends came to 14 bases.

This chain uses TRBV29-1 with TRBJ2-5; 10 bases are a match to TRBD1. In germline, CDR1 is SQVTM, CDR2 ANQGSEA. This CDR3 region has 15 residues. The junction had 9 bases not matched to a gene; V was cut back by 4 bases and J by 4 bases. CDR3 nucleotides: TGCAGCGTTGCCCCTGGACAGGGGGTGAGAGAGACCCAGTACTTC. Amino acids: CSVAPGQGVRETQYF.

The rearrangement links TRBV27 to TRBJ2-1, with D maybe TRBD2 (5 bases). V shed 3 bases and J shed 5 bases, with 8 bases lying between them. The CDR3 extends over 13 amino acids. Looked up from germline, CDR1 is MNHEY and CDR2 is SMNVEV (reference sequence). The CDR3 reads CASSLRAHNEQFF. CDR3 nucleotides: TGTGCCAGCAGTTTGCGGGCCCACAATGAGCAGTTCTTC.

This clone has only a few counts. The chain couples TRBV5-1 to TRBJ2-5, with 7 bases that match TRBD1. The assigned J gene may be wrong: the sequence end matches TRBJ2-7 better. The CDR3 runs 14 residues. CDR1 SGHRS and CDR2 YFSETQ come from the germline V gene. CDR3 protein: CASSAGQANYEQYF. CDR3 nucleotide sequence: TGCGCCAGCAGCGCCGGACAGGCCAACTACGAGCAGTACTTC.

The CDR3 DNA reads TGTGCCAGCTCCCCCGGGGGATTCCTAAGCACAGATACGCAGTATTTT. As protein: CASSPGGFLSTDTQYF. This chain links TRBV5-4 with TRBJ2-3, with D possibly being TRBD2 (6 bases). Per the germline V gene, CDR1 is SGHNT and CDR2 is YYREEE (reference sequence). Trimming removed 7 bases at V and 0 bases at J, with 18 bases between. This CDR3 comprises 16 residues.

The rearrangement links TRBV6-1 to TRBJ1-5; D not certain. This CDR3 has 15 amino acids. Between the trimmed V and J ends, which lost 7 bases and 0 bases, there was a span of 13 bases. Germline V CDR1 and CDR2: MNHNS, SASEGT. The CDR3 sequence: CASTETSYSNQPQHF. CDR3 bases: TGTGCCAGCACTGAGACATCCTATAGCAATCAGCCCCAGCATTTT.